This T cell receptor (beta chain) was identified in a study of blood T cell repertoires in COVID-19. As for the study in general: Collection of acute and convalescent COVID-19 samples took place in the United States, Italy and Spain. T cells, B-cell-depleted T cells, or PBMCs provided the cDNA or gDNA that served as material.

In the authors' methods: By means of reference gene primer amplification, nucleated cell counts were estimated. TCRdb's copy holds only in-frame clones and misses some; the assay was immunoSEQ multiplex PCR. D and trimming come from the DNA, and the V and J calls and clone size come from that table. The sample has more than 95,000 clones; about 76% are singletons. V lost 6 bases and J lost 1, with 13 bases in between. This CDR3 is 15 amino acids long. CDR1 MDHEN and CDR2 SYDVKM come from the germline V gene. Sequenced sample: peripheral blood. The receptor comes from a man of 80 years or more with acute or convalescent COVID-19. The chain employs TRBV28 and TRBJ1-5; D unclear. For the CDR3, the DNA is TGTGCCAGCAGATCACACATCACGAGCAATCAGCCCCAGCATTTT. Translation gives CASRSHITSNQPQHF.